The 12 T cell receptor beta chains below come from one sample, sequenced in a study of molecular identifiers for immune sequencing clone quantification. TCRdb independently ran MiXCR on the PCR reads; one entry per CDR3 protein. The table includes roughly 630,000 distinct CDR3 sequences, 25% detected once. The sample consisted of naive CD8+ T cells from blood, with Jurkat cell RNA spiked in. Documented subset: FACS-sorted CD8+CD4-CCR7+CD45RA+ naive T cells. These receptors came from a human donor in good health. Some libraries in this study had Jurkat cell RNA spiked in.

The rearrangement links TRBV20-1 to TRBJ2-2, with D possibly TRBD2 on 5 matching bases. In germline, CDR1 is DFQATT, CDR2 SNEGSKA (reference sequence). This CDR3 is 14 amino acids long. The DNA for the CDR3 is TGCTGTACTAGAGCAAGTATACACACCGGGGAGCTGTTTTTT. It encodes CCTRASIHTGELFF.

As for this clonotype: This may stem from a read error, because a much larger clone lies one nucleotide away. For the CDR3, the DNA is TGTGCCAGCAGTTTGGACGGGGGAGAAAGTCAGCCCCAGCATTTT. The encoded protein is CASSLDGGESQPQHF. The chain recombines TRBV28 with TRBJ1-5; TRBD1 is a possible D gene (5 bases). V gave up 3 bases and J gave up 6 bases, with 15 bases separating them. CDR1 and CDR2 (germline): MDHEN, SYDVKM. The CDR3 covers 15 residues. The full variable domain, rest sourced from reference TRBV28 and TRBJ1-5, is DVKVTQSSRYLVKRTGEKVFLECVQDMDHENMFWYRQDPGLGLRLIYFSYDVKMKEKGDIPEGYSVSREKKERFSLILESASTNQTSMYLCASSLDGGESQPQHFGDGTRLSIL.

This clonotype was found many times. The V and J genes are TRBV4-3 and TRBJ1-1, with D perhaps TRBD1 (5 bases). Trimming took 1 base from V and 4 from J, leaving 7 bases between them. CDR1 is LGHNA and CDR2 is YSLEER in the germline V gene. CDR3 length equals 13 residues. The CDR3 sequence: CASSQVTGTEAFF. The CDR3 DNA sequence: TGCGCCAGCAGCCAAGTAACAGGCACTGAAGCTTTCTTT.

This clonotype was seen a handful of times. The chain combines TRBV9 with TRBJ2-7; tentative D call: TRBD2 (6 bases). Trimming stripped 2 bases from V and 3 bases from J, with 12 bases between. CDR1 is SGDLS, CDR2 YYNGEE, per germline. The CDR3 has 14 residues. In DNA, the CDR3 is TGTGCCAGCAGCGTCGGACCGGAGGGCTACGAGCAGTACTTC. Residues: CASSVGPEGYEQYF.

The chain recombines TRBV19 with TRBJ2-1; the match to TRBD2 covers 12 bases. V lost 4 bases to trimming and J lost 6 bases; unmatched junction nucleotides: 4. There are 15 residues in the CDR3. Germline V gene lookup returns CDR1 LNHDA and CDR2 SQIVND (reference sequence). The CDR3 nucleotides read TGTGCCAGTAGTACTCTAGCGGGGGGGCCCAATGAGCAGTTCTTC. Its translation: CASSTLAGGPNEQFF.

J is TRBJ2-7 and V is TRBV4-3, with 7 positions matching TRBD1. The CDR3 consists of 16 residues. V lost 0 bases and J lost 4; bases outside the gene matches: 9. Germline V gene lookup returns CDR1 LGHNA and CDR2 YSLEER. CDR3 loop: CASSQDRSSGGYEQYF. In DNA form, the CDR3 reads TGCGCCAGCAGCCAAGACCGGTCTTCAGGGGGTTACGAGCAGTACTTC.

The chain has TRBV6-1 and TRBJ1-6, with 11 bases aligning to TRBD1. The CDR3 sequence is 15 residues long. Germline CDR1 is MNHNS and CDR2 is SASEGT. J lost 7 bases, V lost 7 bases, and 6 bases had no gene match. In nucleotides, the CDR3 is TGTGCCAGCAAGGGACAGGGGGTCCAAAATTCACCCCTCCACTTT. Translation: CASKGQGVQNSPLHF.

The table lists this clonotype with a count of one. Possible read error: a much larger clone is one base away. J is TRBJ2-5 and V is TRBV27; D tentatively reads TRBD1 or TRBD2 (5 bases each). In germline, CDR1 is MNHEY, CDR2 SMNVEV (reference sequence). Deletions cut 8 bases from V and 0 bases from J, with 13 bases between. The length of the CDR3 is 14 residues. This chain's CDR3 is CASGTLAYQETQYF. As DNA, the CDR3 is TGTGCCAGCGGGACCTTGGCGTACCAAGAGACCCAGTACTTC.

The V gene is TRBV4-1, the J gene TRBJ2-7; 7 positions agree with TRBD1. The CDR3 covers 14 residues. J was trimmed by 4 bases and V by 4 bases; bases with no gene match: 7. Looked up from germline, CDR1 is MGHRA and CDR2 is YSYEKL. The DNA for the CDR3 is TGCGCCAGCAGCCCCCTACAGGGGCTGTACGAGCAGTACTTC. Translation: CASSPLQGLYEQYF.

This clonotype occurred a few times. V is TRBV11-2 and J is TRBJ2-7, with a tentative D call TRBD2 (5 bases). V was pared by 6 bases and J by 4 bases, with 19 bases between. This CDR3 has 15 amino acids. Per germline, CDR1 SGHAT and CDR2 FQNNGV. The CDR3 loop reads CASSVNWGEGYEQYF. The CDR3 nucleotides read TGTGCCAGCAGTGTCAATTGGGGAGAAGGGTACGAGCAGTACTTC.

As for this clonotype: No conserved phenylalanine or tryptophan is present at the end of the CDR3, so a read error is the likely explanation. The rearrangement uses TRBV3-1 and TRBJ2-3, with no clear D. Germline V gene lookup returns CDR1 LGHDT and CDR2 YNNKEL (reference sequence). CDR3 size: 12 residues. Trimming left V 2 bases short and J 3 bases short, with 3 bases between. CDR3 protein: CASSQLTDTQYL. The CDR3 DNA sequence: TGTGCCAGCAGCCAACTAACAGATACGCAGTATCTT.

The chain recombines TRBV28 with TRBJ2-7, with TRBD1 matching 9 bases. CDR1 and CDR2 (germline): MDHEN, SYDVKM. The CDR3 is made up of 15 amino acids. With 5 bases clipped from V and 0 bases from J, the junction kept 5 bases outside the gene matches. CDR3 sequence: CASSHRGPTSYEQYF. CDR3 sequence (DNA): TGTGCCAGCAGTCACAGGGGGCCCACCTCCTACGAGCAGTACTTC.